The TCR beta chain under discussion was sequenced for a study of T cell responses to AZD1222 COVID-19 vaccine. Background on the study: Analysis merged second doses at about 4 or about 12 weeks.

Germline loops: CDR1 MNHEY, CDR2 SMNVEV (reference sequence). The CDR3 is 15 amino acids. V was trimmed by 8 bases and J by 2 bases, leaving 18 bases between them. Here immunoSEQ multiplex PCR was the method, and the copy in TCRdb shows in-frame clones only, minus some. The sample has over 100,000 clones; roughly 88% are singletons. This receptor was taken from an adult in good health. Sequenced here: peripheral blood, sampled on day 0 of AZD1222 vaccination. J is TRBJ1-2 and V is TRBV27; a weak D match, TRBD1 (6 bases). The CDR3 spells CASGLGGAGNYGYTF. The CDR3 DNA is TGTGCCAGCGGTCTTGGGGGGGCGGGGAACTATGGCTACACCTTC.